These 21 T cell receptor beta chains were sequenced from one sample in a study of cytomegalovirus exposure and HLA in healthy donors. The PCR contained 60 Vbeta and 13 Jbeta primers. Some clones are missing from TCRdb's copy, which holds only in-frame ones; the method was immunoSEQ multiplex PCR. Of approximately 77,000 clones in the sample, 65% to 85% were seen once. The specimen sequenced was PBMCs. The receptors originated from a man between 60 and 70 years old in good health and CMV-seropositive.

This clone was seen only a few times. The chain recombines TRBV7-9 with TRBJ2-7, with 8 bases fitting TRBD2. Germline values: CDR1 SEHNR, CDR2 FQNEAQ (reference sequence). V trimming: 7 bases; J trimming: 3 bases; junction bases outside the gene matches: 5. The CDR3 length is 13 residues. CDR3 sequence: CASTPGTSYEQYF. The CDR3 coding sequence is TGTGCCAGCACACCCGGGACTAGCTACGAGCAGTACTTC.

The chain is built from TRBV5-1 and TRBJ1-2, with TRBD1 matching 11 bases. The J segment lost 5 bases and the V segment lost 2 bases, leaving 5 bases of the junction unmatched. The germline CDR1 and CDR2 sequences are SGHRS and YFSETQ. The CDR3 is 15 amino acids. The CDR3 here is CASSFGQGAMYGYTF. DNA for the CDR3: TGCGCCAGCAGCTTCGGACAGGGGGCTATGTATGGCTACACCTTC.

J is TRBJ2-3 and V is TRBV10-3; 10 nucleotides match TRBD2. CDR3 length: 13 residues. Per germline, CDR1 ENHRY and CDR2 SYGVKD. Trimming at V came to 10 bases and at J to 2 bases, leaving 3 bases not matched to a gene. CDR3 loop: CATGLAVTDTQYF. The DNA of the CDR3 is TGTGCCACCGGACTAGCGGTCACAGATACGCAGTATTTT.

This sequence joins TRBV6-5 and TRBJ2-3; 7 positions agree with TRBD1. Per the germline V gene, CDR1 is MNHEY and CDR2 is SVGAGI. J gave up 0 bases and V 2 bases, and 5 bases lay outside the gene matches. The CDR3 extends over 16 amino acids. DNA for the CDR3: TGTGCCAGCAGTTACGAGACAGGGTCTAGCACAGATACGCAGTATTTT. Translated, it gives CASSYETGSSTDTQYF.

The chain is built from TRBV5-6 and TRBJ2-2; D is perhaps TRBD1 (5 bases). V was pared by 0 bases and J by 1 base, with 7 bases between. This CDR3 contains 15 residues. Per the germline V gene, CDR1 is SGHDT and CDR2 is YYEEEE. As DNA, the CDR3 is TGTGCCAGCAGCTTGGGACAGCTGAACACCGGGGAGCTGTTTTTT. It encodes CASSLGQLNTGELFF.

The chain is built from TRBV28 and TRBJ2-1; 10 bases map to TRBD2. Trimming removed 2 bases from V and 0 bases from J; junction bases left unmatched: 10. This CDR3 has 19 amino acids. Germline V gene sequence: CDR1 MDHEN, CDR2 SYDVKM. In nucleotides, the CDR3 is TGTGCCAGCAGTTTACTCGGACTAGCGGAGGGGGGCTCCTACAATGAGCAGTTCTTC. Translating gives CASSLLGLAEGGSYNEQFF.

In this sample, this clone turned up once. The J gene is TRBJ2-5, the V gene TRBV4-2; weak D call: TRBD2 (6 bases). Germline lookup yields CDR1 LGHNA and CDR2 YNFKEQ. The CDR3 loop spans 17 amino acids. V dropped 3 bases and J dropped 5 bases, with 22 bases sitting between them. CDR3 in DNA: TGTGCCAGCAGCCAGGAACCTATAGCGGAGGCCGGGGAGACCCAGTACTTC. It yields the protein CASSQEPIAEAGETQYF.

This clone was observed a handful of times. The chain recombines TRBV6-1 with TRBJ1-5; D gene unclear. Germline V gene sequence: CDR1 MNHNS, CDR2 SASEGT. V dropped 7 bases and J dropped 2 bases, with 12 bases sitting between them. The CDR3 is 14 residues long. DNA of the CDR3: TGTGCCAGCATCGTCCAAGGAGGCAATCAGCCCCAGCATTTT. Translating gives CASIVQGGNQPQHF.

This clone was found a few times. V gene TRBV7-2 combines with J gene TRBJ1-2; D not certain. V was pared by 0 bases and J by 6 bases, with 14 bases between. The germline V gene has CDR1 SGHTA and CDR2 FQGNSA. CDR3 length equals 15 residues. The CDR3 is CASSLASGRRDGYTF. For the CDR3, the DNA is TGTGCCAGCAGCTTAGCATCGGGGAGGAGGGATGGCTACACCTTC.

This clone was seen more than once but under ten times. The genes are TRBV19 and TRBJ1-1; 11 bases map to TRBD1. Germline assignment: CDR1 LNHDA and CDR2 SQIVND (reference sequence). The CDR3 runs to 16 residues. After removal of 8 bases from V and 0 bases from J, the junction contained 8 bases not matched to a gene. CDR3 loop: CASYPRDRGMNTEAFF. The CDR3 nucleotides are TGTGCCAGTTACCCCCGGGACAGGGGGATGAACACTGAAGCTTTCTTT.

In the case of this clone: The sample holds other DNA sequences that translate to the same CDR3. V is TRBV21-1 and J is TRBJ1-6; the table's D call TRBD1 went unverified against the DNA. TRBV21-1 constitutes a pseudogene. This CDR3 spans 15 amino acids. The CDR3 region is CASIPPGHQNSPLHF. CDR3 nucleotide sequence: TGTGCCAGCATCCCTCCGGGACATCAGAATTCACCCCTCCACTTT.

The chain combines TRBV5-1 with TRBJ2-3; possible D gene TRBD2, 6 bases. Trimming took 0 bases from V and 3 from J, leaving 17 bases between them. Germline CDR1 and CDR2: SGHRS and YFSETQ. The CDR3 spans 17 residues. CDR3 nucleotides: TGCGCCAGCAGCTTGGAGCGCGGCGGGGTAACTACAGATACGCAGTATTTT. Translation: CASSLERGGVTTDTQYF.

A single count supports this clone. V gene TRBV19 combines with J gene TRBJ2-6; 8 bases are shared with TRBD1. The junction had 9 bases not matched to a gene; V was cut back by 5 bases and J by 0 bases. The CDR3 has 18 amino acids. Germline assignment: CDR1 LNHDA and CDR2 SQIVND (reference sequence). DNA of the CDR3: TGTGCCAGTAGTCCTACCGGGACAGGTCACTCTGGGGCCAACGTCCTGACTTTC. Translating it yields CASSPTGTGHSGANVLTF.

The chain carries TRBV2 and TRBJ2-1; 11 nucleotides agree with TRBD1. J was trimmed by 5 bases and V by 5 bases; bases with no gene match: 5. The CDR3 is 15 amino acids. Germline CDR1 and CDR2: SNHLY and FYNNEI. For the CDR3, the DNA is TGTGCCAGCAGTCGGCCGGGACAGGGGGACAATGAGCAGTTCTTC. Encoded protein: CASSRPGQGDNEQFF.

This clone was seen only a few times. The rearrangement links TRBV7-9 to TRBJ1-2; TRBD1 matches 11 bases. Germline CDR1 is SEHNR and CDR2 is FQNEAQ (reference sequence). The CDR3 contains 14 residues. The V and J ends lost 5 bases and 4 bases, in that order; junction bases with no gene match: 3. The CDR3 coding sequence is TGTGCCAGCAGCCGAGGGACAGGGGGCTATGGCTACACCTTC. Its protein product is CASSRGTGGYGYTF. Filled out from reference TRBV7-9 and TRBJ1-2, the complete variable domain reads DTGVSQNPRHKITKRGQNVTFRCDPISEHNRLYWYRQTLGQGPEFLTYFQNEAQLEKSRLLSDRFSAERPKGSFSTLEIQRTEQGDSAMYLCASSRGTGGYGYTFGSGTRLTVV.

The sample holds a few counts of this clone. The chain couples TRBV4-3 to TRBJ2-2; maybe TRBD2 (6 bases). Trimming pared 3 bases from V and 7 bases from J, leaving 12 bases between. From germline, CDR1 is LGHNA and CDR2 YSLEER. The CDR3 is 14 residues long. The CDR3 sequence: CASSQGLLNGELFF. The DNA of the CDR3 is TGCGCCAGCAGCCAGGGACTCCTAAACGGGGAGCTGTTTTTT.

The chain joins TRBV19 to TRBJ2-5; 13 nucleotides match TRBD2. The V and J ends lost 3 bases and 5 bases, in that order; junction bases with no gene match: 9. CDR1 and CDR2 (germline): LNHDA, SQIVND (reference sequence). There are 17 residues in the CDR3. The chain's CDR3 is CASSMGGLAGAVETQYF. The DNA for the CDR3 is TGTGCCAGTAGTATGGGAGGACTAGCGGGAGCAGTCGAGACCCAGTACTTC.

A remark on this clone: The same CDR3 can be traced to other DNA sequences in this sample. The chain links TRBV7-9 to TRBJ2-7; 8 positions agree with TRBD2. There are 13 residues in the CDR3. V lost 2 bases to trimming and J lost 3 bases; unmatched junction nucleotides: 0. Looked up from germline, CDR1 is SEHNR and CDR2 is FQNEAQ (reference sequence). The CDR3, as DNA: TGTGCCAGCAGCTTAAGCGGGAGCTACGAGCAGTACTTC. Translation gives CASSLSGSYEQYF.

V gene TRBV18 combines with J gene TRBJ2-7; the D gene is possibly TRBD1 (5 bases). The CDR3 loop spans 13 amino acids. Germline V gene sequence: CDR1 KGHSH, CDR2 LQKENI. V was clipped by 8 bases and J by 5 bases, with 16 bases between them. CDR3 residues: CASVRAWADEQYF. The CDR3 DNA follows: TGTGCCAGCGTCAGGGCCTGGGCGGACGAGCAGTACTTC.

This clone occurred a few times. This chain joins TRBV29-1 and TRBJ2-5, with D perhaps TRBD2 (6 bases). The CDR3 runs 13 residues. The germline V gene encodes CDR1 SQVTM and CDR2 ANQGSEA. V was cut by 8 bases and J by 2 bases, with 15 bases left in between. The CDR3 here is CSLGFGGQETQYF. The DNA for the CDR3 is TGCAGCTTAGGCTTCGGGGGTCAAGAGACCCAGTACTTC.

For the CDR3, the DNA is TGTGCCAGCACTTTAGGGGCAGGACTGAACACTGAAGCTTTCTTT. Encoded protein: CASTLGAGLNTEAFF. J is TRBJ1-1 and V is TRBV6-1, with D tentatively TRBD1 (5 bases). CDR1 is MNHNS and CDR2 is SASEGT in the germline V gene. The CDR3 covers 15 residues. The germline V and J ends were trimmed by 7 bases and 0 bases, with 15 bases remaining between them.